The 18 T cell receptor beta chains reported below all come from one sample, sequenced in a study of ipilimumab plus nivolumab after autologous stem cell transplantation. Generated by immunoSEQ multiplex PCR, the TCRdb table keeps only in-frame clones and is missing some. The table records 15,000 to 20,000 clones, approximately 71% of them present only once. Sample: PBMCs, taken in a trial of ipilimumab plus nivolumab as post-transplant consolidation. These receptors were obtained from a male donor with diffuse large B-cell lymphoma.

By its share, this clone is medium-sized. The chain employs TRBV2 and TRBJ2-1, with D unclear. The CDR3 sequence is 12 residues long. Per the germline V gene, CDR1 is SNHLY and CDR2 is FYNNEI. Trimming took off 5 bases at V and 8 bases at J, with 10 bases between the two ends. CDR3 sequence reads: CASSYTEDEQFF. CDR3 nucleotide sequence: TGTGCCAGCAGTTATACAGAGGATGAGCAGTTCTTC.

The V call is TRBV5-1, the J call TRBJ2-3; TRBD1 matches at 7 bases. The CDR3 is 16 residues long. Looked up from germline, CDR1 is SGHRS and CDR2 is YFSETQ. The junction had 8 bases not matched to a gene; V was cut back by 2 bases and J by 2 bases. CDR3 in DNA: TGCGCCAGCAGCTTAAAGACAGGGTTGACCACAGATACGCAGTATTTT. It yields the protein CASSLKTGLTTDTQYF.

The chain carries TRBV28 and TRBJ1-3; D is ambiguous. This CDR3 has 14 amino acids. V was cut by 1 base and J by 4 bases, with 8 bases left in between. Germline lookup yields CDR1 MDHEN and CDR2 SYDVKM. The DNA of the CDR3 is TGTGCCAGCAGTTTATTGGGTAACGGAAACACCATATATTTT. Protein: CASSLLGNGNTIYF.

The V and J genes are TRBV18 and TRBJ1-2; D unresolved. Trimming took off 4 bases at V and 5 bases at J, with 14 bases between the two ends. The CDR3 loop spans 14 amino acids. CDR1 and CDR2 from the germline V gene are KGHSH and LQKENI. CDR3 bases: TGTGCCAGCTCACAGGCGGACCCGGGGTATGGCTACACCTTC. This gives the protein CASSQADPGYGYTF.

This sequence joins TRBV7-9 and TRBJ2-7; a weak D match, TRBD2 (6 bases). Germline assignment: CDR1 SEHNR and CDR2 FQNEAQ (reference sequence). V lost 6 bases and J lost 2, with 11 bases in between. This CDR3 region has 13 residues. CDR3 DNA sequence: TGTGCCAGCAGTCGGGAGTCCGCCTACGAGCAGTACTTC. Its protein is CASSRESAYEQYF. Using reference TRBV7-9 and TRBJ2-7 for the parts outside the CDR3, the full variable domain is DTGVSQNPRHKITKRGQNVTFRCDPISEHNRLYWYRQTLGQGPEFLTYFQNEAQLEKSRLLSDRFSAERPKGSFSTLEIQRTEQGDSAMYLCASSRESAYEQYFGPGTRLTVT.

This clone has just one count. The rearrangement links TRBV4-1 to TRBJ2-3, with TRBD2 matching 11 bases. The CDR3 spans 17 residues. CDR1 is MGHRA and CDR2 is YSYEKL in the germline V gene. J lost 3 bases, V lost 3 bases, and 8 bases had no gene match. The CDR3 nucleotides read TGCGCCAGCAGCCACCGCCGTAGCGGGGGGGCGACAGATACGCAGTATTTT. Protein product: CASSHRRSGGATDTQYF.

This clone was observed a handful of times. This chain links TRBV11-3 with TRBJ2-5, with D unclear. Germline CDR1 reads SGHNT; CDR2 reads YENEEA. V was clipped by 4 bases and J by 5 bases, with 8 bases between them. There are 12 residues in the CDR3. In nucleotides, the CDR3 is TGTGCCAGCAGCTCTCCGGAGGAGACCCAGTACTTC. Amino acids: CASSSPEETQYF.

The CDR3 DNA is TGTGCCAGCAGTGAGTGGGACGCCGACTACGAGCAGTACTTC. It encodes CASSEWDADYEQYF. This chain uses TRBV2 with TRBJ2-7; tentatively, D is TRBD1 or TRBD2 (5 bases each). Germline V gene sequence: CDR1 SNHLY, CDR2 FYNNEI. Trimming cost V 3 bases and J 3 bases, with 12 bases left between them. The CDR3 length is 14 residues.

The chain links TRBV10-2 to TRBJ2-1, with 11 bases identical to TRBD2. Germline CDR1 is WSHSY and CDR2 is SAAADI. The ends lost 3 bases at V and 8 bases at J; junction bases unmatched: 3. This CDR3 comprises 14 residues. CDR3 DNA sequence: TGCGCCAGCAGTGACACTAGCGGGAGCTATGAGCAGTTCTTC. Its translation: CASSDTSGSYEQFF.

This chain connects TRBV27 to TRBJ2-3, with unresolved D. CDR1 MNHEY and CDR2 SMNVEV come from the germline V gene (reference sequence). This CDR3 spans 13 amino acids. The V end lost 5 bases, the J end lost 3 bases, and 9 bases lay between the germline ends. In DNA, the CDR3 is TGTGCCAGCAGTATAAGTAGGACAGATACGCAGTATTTT. Its translation: CASSISRTDTQYF.

V usage is TRBV5-1 and J usage is TRBJ2-3, with 14 bases aligning to TRBD2. CDR3 length equals 17 residues. The germline V gene encodes CDR1 SGHRS and CDR2 YFSETQ. The trim removed 4 bases at V and 4 bases at J, leaving 8 bases unmatched. This chain's CDR3 is CASSPGTSGRWADTQYF. The DNA for the CDR3 is TGCGCCAGCAGCCCGGGGACTAGCGGGAGATGGGCAGATACGCAGTATTTT.

This clone was detected only once. The chain links TRBV7-3 to TRBJ1-2; possible D gene TRBD1, 5 bases. CDR1 and CDR2 (germline): SGHTA, FQGTGA. The CDR3 totals 15 residues. Trimming left V 0 bases short and J 7 bases short, with 15 bases between. The CDR3 here is CASSLTVSQGGGYTF. DNA for the CDR3: TGTGCCAGCAGCTTAACAGTCAGCCAGGGAGGTGGCTACACCTTC.

V and J are TRBV11-3 and TRBJ2-1; D assignment may be TRBD1 or TRBD2 (6 bases each). CDR3 length: 16 amino acids. Germline loops: CDR1 SGHNT, CDR2 YENEEA. The V end was cut by 2 bases, the J end by 1 base, with 12 bases between. The CDR3, as DNA: TGTGCCAGCAGCTTATATGGGGGGCAATCCTACAATGAGCAGTTCTTC. Translating it yields CASSLYGGQSYNEQFF.

The V and J genes are TRBV2 and TRBJ2-1; TRBD2 might be the D (6 bases). Germline V gene lookup returns CDR1 SNHLY and CDR2 FYNNEI. The CDR3 sequence is 15 residues long. Trimming cost V 3 bases and J 10 bases, with 19 bases left between them. The CDR3 region is CASSEHGSPYGEQFF. The CDR3 DNA follows: TGTGCCAGCAGTGAGCACGGGAGCCCTTATGGGGAGCAGTTCTTC.

The chain links TRBV7-2 to TRBJ2-5; D ambiguous. Germline values: CDR1 SGHTA, CDR2 FQGNSA. The CDR3 loop spans 13 amino acids. Trimming took 8 bases from V and 4 from J, leaving 14 bases between them. The CDR3 loop reads CASLQPGRETQYF. In DNA, the CDR3 is TGTGCCAGCCTCCAACCCGGTCGAGAGACCCAGTACTTC. Full variable domain (rest looked up from reference TRBV7-2 and TRBJ2-5): GAGVSQSPSNKVTEKGKDVELRCDPISGHTALYWYRQSLGQGLEFLIYFQGNSAPDKSGLPSDRFSAERTGGSVSTLTIQRTQQEDSAVYLCASLQPGRETQYFGPGTRLLVL.

The rearrangement uses TRBV7-3 and TRBJ2-1, with D hard to call. V shed 2 bases and J shed 9 bases, with 14 bases lying between them. The germline V gene encodes CDR1 SGHTA and CDR2 FQGTGA. The length of the CDR3 is 14 residues. The DNA for the CDR3 is TGTGCCAGCAGCTTATGGGCTGGAGCTAGTGAGCAGTTCTTC. Translated: CASSLWAGASEQFF.

The CDR3 nucleotides read TGTGCCAGCAGCTTGTGGGGTGGAGGTACCTACGAGCAGTACTTC. Protein sequence: CASSLWGGGTYEQYF. This chain links TRBV7-2 with TRBJ2-7; perhaps TRBD2 as D (5 bases). The CDR3 spans 15 residues. Between the trimmed V and J ends, which lost 3 bases and 2 bases, there was a span of 14 bases. Germline lookup yields CDR1 SGHTA and CDR2 FQGNSA.

The chain is built from TRBV5-6 and TRBJ2-3, with D maybe TRBD2 (5 bases). The CDR3 contains 15 residues. CDR1 SGHDT and CDR2 YYEEEE come from the germline V gene. Trimming took 1 base from V and 0 from J, leaving 9 bases between them. In DNA, the CDR3 is TGTGCCAGCAGCTTGCCGGGGTCGAGCACAGATACGCAGTATTTT. Amino acid sequence: CASSLPGSSTDTQYF.